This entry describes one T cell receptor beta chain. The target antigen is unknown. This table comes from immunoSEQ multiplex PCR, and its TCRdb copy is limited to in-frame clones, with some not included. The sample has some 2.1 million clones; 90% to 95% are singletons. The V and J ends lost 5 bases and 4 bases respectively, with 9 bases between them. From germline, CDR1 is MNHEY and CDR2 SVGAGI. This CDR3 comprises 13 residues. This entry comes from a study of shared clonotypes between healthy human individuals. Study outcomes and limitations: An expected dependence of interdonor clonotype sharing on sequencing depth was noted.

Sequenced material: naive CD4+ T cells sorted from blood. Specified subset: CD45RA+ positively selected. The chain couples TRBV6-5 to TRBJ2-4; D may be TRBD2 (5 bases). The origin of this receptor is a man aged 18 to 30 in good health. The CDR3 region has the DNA TGTGCCAGCAGTCAAGCGGATAAAAACATTCAGTACTTC. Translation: CASSQADKNIQYF.